In its sample, the clone carrying this TCR beta chain was seen many times. Its antigen is currently unknown. TCRdb reanalysed the 5' RACE reads using MiXCR and keeps one entry per CDR3 protein. This table holds roughly 70,000 distinct CDR3 sequences, just under 8% found once. The source of the sample is a study of T cells after yellow fever vaccination. Study conclusions and caveats: The study re-detected most primary-vaccination clones after the booster (under 97% CD4, 88% CD8).

Sequenced here: CD8+ T cells sorted from PBMCs, sampled on the day of the yellow fever booster vaccination. The TCR sequence derives from a man in his thirties or forties who received the YFV17D yellow fever vaccine.

DNA for the CDR3: TGTGCCAGCAGTCCATGGACTAGCGGGAGGGCAAGTGGGTACGAGCAGTACTTC. Encoded protein: CASSPWTSGRASGYEQYF. The genes are TRBV28 and TRBJ2-7, with 15 bases matching TRBD2. V gave up 5 bases and J gave up 4 bases; unmatched junction bases: 12. Germline V lookup: CDR1 MDHEN, CDR2 SYDVKM. This CDR3 comprises 18 residues.